A selection of T cell receptor beta chains follows, all from one sample in a study of vaccination effects on CD4 cells after COVID-19. The antigens these receptors bind are not known. TCRdb's copy holds only in-frame clones and misses some; the assay was immunoSEQ multiplex PCR. This table holds tens of thousands of clones, 76% found once. This sample comprised CD4+ T cells from PBMCs cultured with HIV peptides, obtained before COVID-19 vaccination. The source is a human donor who had a prior SARS-CoV-2 infection. CDR3s include the opening cysteine and the closing phenylalanine or tryptophan. The order of the fields is J gene, clone size, D gene, V gene, CDR3 protein, CDR3 DNA. The D gene is left open where the match is weak. Clone size is not always given. Where it is, it says once, few, many or a class for expanded clones.

J gene: TRBJ2-4; clone size: few; D gene: -; V gene: TRBV5-6; CDR3 protein: CASSFQLAKNIQYF; CDR3 DNA: TGTGCCAGCAGCTTCCAACTAGCCAAAAACATTCAGTACTTC
J gene: TRBJ2-7; clone size: -; D gene: -; V gene: TRBV7-2; CDR3 protein: CASSLDSSAGRSYEQYF; CDR3 DNA: TGTGCCAGCAGCTTAGATTCATCGGCGGGACGCTCCTACGAGCAGTACTTC
J gene: TRBJ2-7; clone size: few; D gene: -; V gene: TRBV7-8; CDR3 protein: CASLLGGQYYEQYF; CDR3 DNA: TGTGCCAGCCTTCTGGGGGGGCAGTACTACGAGCAGTACTTC
J gene: TRBJ1-1; clone size: -; D gene: -; V gene: TRBV6-1; CDR3 protein: CASSETENTEAFF; CDR3 DNA: TGTGCCAGCAGTGAAACCGAGAACACTGAAGCTTTCTTT
J gene: TRBJ2-7; clone size: -; D gene: -; V gene: TRBV6-6; CDR3 protein: CASSYKDSSYEQYF; CDR3 DNA: TGTGCCAGCAGTTACAAGGACAGCTCCTACGAGCAGTACTTC
J gene: TRBJ2-7; clone size: -; D gene: -; V gene: TRBV11-3; CDR3 protein: CASSPRGGFHEQYF; CDR3 DNA: TGTGCCAGCAGCCCGCGGGGAGGATTCCACGAGCAGTACTTC
J gene: TRBJ1-4; clone size: -; D gene: -; V gene: TRBV2; CDR3 protein: CASSEADGPNEKLFF; CDR3 DNA: TGTGCCAGCAGTGAAGCGGATGGCCCTAATGAAAAACTGTTTTTT
J gene: TRBJ1-1; clone size: -; D gene: -; V gene: TRBV5-6; CDR3 protein: CASSLLTTLNTEAFF; CDR3 DNA: TGTGCCAGCAGCCTTCTTACAACCCTGAACACTGAAGCTTTCTTT
J gene: TRBJ2-3; clone size: -; D gene: TRBD2; V gene: TRBV5-1; CDR3 protein: CASSLGTSGGDTQYF; CDR3 DNA: TGCGCCAGCAGCCTCGGGACTAGCGGGGGGGATACGCAGTATTTT
J gene: TRBJ2-7; clone size: -; D gene: -; V gene: TRBV11-2; CDR3 protein: CASSLDPGPYEQYF; CDR3 DNA: TGTGCCAGCAGCTTAGATCCAGGACCCTACGAGCAGTACTTC
J gene: TRBJ2-7; clone size: -; D gene: TRBD2; V gene: TRBV18; CDR3 protein: CASSPRGGLDEQYF; CDR3 DNA: TGTGCCAGCTCACCACGGGGGGGATTGGACGAGCAGTACTTC
J gene: TRBJ2-7; clone size: -; D gene: -; V gene: TRBV10-3; CDR3 protein: CAITGGIPNEQYF; CDR3 DNA: TGTGCCATCACGGGGGGCATTCCTAACGAGCAGTACTTC
J gene: TRBJ2-1; clone size: -; D gene: TRBD2; V gene: TRBV30; CDR3 protein: CAWSEISGTQQFF; CDR3 DNA: TGTGCCTGGAGTGAGATTAGCGGGACCCAGCAGTTCTTC
J gene: TRBJ2-3; clone size: -; D gene: -; V gene: TRBV6-5; CDR3 protein: CASSYSHPGFSQYF; CDR3 DNA: TGTGCCAGCAGTTACTCCCATCCAGGGTTTTCGCAGTATTTT
J gene: TRBJ2-5; clone size: -; D gene: -; V gene: TRBV7-2; CDR3 protein: CASSVEGGNGETQYF; CDR3 DNA: TGTGCCAGCAGCGTCGAGGGTGGGAACGGAGAGACCCAGTACTTC
J gene: TRBJ1-1; clone size: -; D gene: -; V gene: TRBV6-1; CDR3 protein: CASSDMTVNTEAFF; CDR3 DNA: TGTGCCAGCAGTGACATGACAGTGAACACTGAAGCTTTCTTT
J gene: TRBJ1-2; clone size: -; D gene: -; V gene: TRBV18; CDR3 protein: CASSPVQAPNYGYTF; CDR3 DNA: TGTGCCAGCTCCCCGGTCCAAGCCCCTAACTATGGCTACACCTTC
J gene: TRBJ2-3; clone size: -; D gene: -; V gene: TRBV6-2/TRBV6-3; CDR3 protein: CASSYGDPATDTQYF; CDR3 DNA: TGTGCCAGCAGTTATGGGGACCCCGCCACAGATACGCAGTATTTT
J gene: TRBJ1-2; clone size: few; D gene: -; V gene: TRBV7-2; CDR3 protein: CASSLGTANSYGYTF; CDR3 DNA: TGTGCCAGCAGCTTAGGGACAGCCAATTCCTATGGCTACACCTTC
J gene: TRBJ1-6; clone size: -; D gene: TRBD1; V gene: TRBV18; CDR3 protein: CASSPGTGGNSPLHF; CDR3 DNA: TGTGCCAGCTCACCTGGGACAGGGGGCAATTCACCCCTCCACTTT
J gene: TRBJ1-2; clone size: -; D gene: TRBD1; V gene: TRBV5-4; CDR3 protein: CASSLGGQGFYGYTF; CDR3 DNA: TGTGCCAGCAGCTTGGGGGGACAGGGATTCTATGGCTACACCTTC
J gene: TRBJ2-2; clone size: once; D gene: -; V gene: TRBV7-3; CDR3 protein: CASSFGQTGELFF; CDR3 DNA: TGTGCCAGCAGCTTCGGTCAAACCGGGGAGCTGTTTTTT
J gene: TRBJ2-7; clone size: -; D gene: TRBD2; V gene: TRBV2; CDR3 protein: CASSDSSRLASYEQYF; CDR3 DNA: TGTGCCAGCAGTGACTCGTCCCGACTAGCGTCCTACGAGCAGTACTTC
J gene: TRBJ1-2; clone size: -; D gene: -; V gene: TRBV9; CDR3 protein: CASSRTETYGYTF; CDR3 DNA: TGTGCCAGCAGCCGAACAGAGACCTATGGCTACACCTTC
J gene: TRBJ2-7; clone size: -; D gene: TRBD2; V gene: TRBV19; CDR3 protein: CASSTGSSGRPSYEQYF; CDR3 DNA: TGTGCCAGTAGTACGGGTTCTAGCGGGAGGCCCTCCTACGAGCAGTACTTC
J gene: TRBJ2-7; clone size: -; D gene: -; V gene: TRBV6-2/TRBV6-3; CDR3 protein: CASSYSEVGFYEQYF; CDR3 DNA: TGTGCCAGCAGTTACTCGGAGGTGGGTTTCTACGAGCAGTACTTC
J gene: TRBJ2-5; clone size: once; D gene: TRBD2; V gene: TRBV7-3; CDR3 protein: CASSPSGGETQYF; CDR3 DNA: TGTGCCAGCAGCCCCAGCGGGGGTGAGACCCAGTACTTC
J gene: TRBJ2-5; clone size: few; D gene: -; V gene: TRBV5-1; CDR3 protein: CASSLAMLRETQYF; CDR3 DNA: TGCGCCAGCAGCTTGGCAATGCTTAGGGAGACCCAGTACTTC
J gene: TRBJ2-7; clone size: few; D gene: TRBD1; V gene: TRBV5-8; CDR3 protein: CASSLRTGFYEQYF; CDR3 DNA: TGTGCCAGCAGCTTGAGGACAGGGTTCTACGAGCAGTACTTC
J gene: TRBJ1-1; clone size: few; D gene: -; V gene: TRBV27; CDR3 protein: CASTRLSTEAFF; CDR3 DNA: TGTGCCAGCACCCGACTGAGCACTGAAGCTTTCTTT
J gene: TRBJ2-1; clone size: once; D gene: TRBD2; V gene: TRBV5-4; CDR3 protein: CASSPTSGPPNEQFF; CDR3 DNA: TGTGCCAGCAGCCCGACTAGCGGGCCCCCCAATGAGCAGTTCTTC
J gene: TRBJ2-3; clone size: -; D gene: TRBD1; V gene: TRBV9; CDR3 protein: CASSVQGGGDTQYF; CDR3 DNA: TGTGCCAGCAGCGTTCAAGGGGGCGGAGATACGCAGTATTTT
J gene: TRBJ2-1; clone size: -; D gene: -; V gene: TRBV5-4; CDR3 protein: CASSGNQPYNEQFF; CDR3 DNA: TGTGCCAGCAGCGGGAACCAGCCCTACAATGAGCAGTTCTTC
J gene: TRBJ2-2; clone size: -; D gene: -; V gene: TRBV7-6; CDR3 protein: CASSLWTSRGTGELFF; CDR3 DNA: TGTGCCAGCAGCTTATGGACGTCGAGGGGCACCGGGGAGCTGTTTTTT
J gene: TRBJ2-3; clone size: few; D gene: TRBD1; V gene: TRBV7-3; CDR3 protein: CASRGTGEWSTQYF; CDR3 DNA: TGTGCCAGCAGAGGGACAGGGGAATGGAGTACGCAGTATTTT
J gene: TRBJ2-4; clone size: -; D gene: -; V gene: TRBV28; CDR3 protein: CASSLYQNIQYF; CDR3 DNA: TGTGCCAGCAGTTTATACCAAAACATTCAGTACTTC
J gene: TRBJ1-2; clone size: once; D gene: TRBD1; V gene: TRBV5-4; CDR3 protein: CASRYSGGHGYTF; CDR3 DNA: TGTGCCAGCAGGTACTCAGGGGGCCATGGCTACACCTTC
J gene: TRBJ2-1; clone size: -; D gene: -; V gene: TRBV9; CDR3 protein: CASSVRLSSYNEQFF; CDR3 DNA: TGTGCCAGCAGCGTAAGACTTAGCTCCTACAATGAGCAGTTCTTC
J gene: TRBJ2-2; clone size: -; D gene: -; V gene: TRBV29-1; CDR3 protein: CSVGIEGRLHTGELFF; CDR3 DNA: TGCAGCGTTGGAATCGAGGGGAGATTACACACCGGGGAGCTGTTTTTT
J gene: TRBJ2-5; clone size: -; D gene: TRBD2; V gene: TRBV9; CDR3 protein: CASSVSGGAEKTQYF; CDR3 DNA: TGTGCCAGCAGCGTTAGCGGGGGGGCTGAGAAGACCCAGTACTTC
J gene: TRBJ2-7; clone size: -; D gene: TRBD2; V gene: TRBV5-4; CDR3 protein: CASSLGGALAGGAYEQYF; CDR3 DNA: TGTGCCAGCAGCTTGGGTGGTGCACTAGCGGGGGGGGCGTACGAGCAGTACTTC
J gene: TRBJ1-3; clone size: -; D gene: -; V gene: TRBV3-1/TRBV3-2; CDR3 protein: CASSPGGSGNTIYF; CDR3 DNA: TGTGCCAGCAGCCCCGGAGGCTCTGGAAACACCATATATTTT
J gene: TRBJ1-2; clone size: few; D gene: -; V gene: TRBV28; CDR3 protein: CASSQMGFVGAAHGYTF; CDR3 DNA: TGTGCCAGCAGTCAAATGGGGTTCGTGGGGGCTGCCCATGGCTACACCTTC
J gene: TRBJ2-3; clone size: -; D gene: TRBD2; V gene: TRBV6-6; CDR3 protein: CASSREGLRGGVDTQYF; CDR3 DNA: TGTGCCAGCAGTCGAGAAGGTCTGCGGGGGGGCGTAGATACGCAGTATTTT
J gene: TRBJ1-5; clone size: -; D gene: TRBD1; V gene: TRBV5-5; CDR3 protein: CASSLTQGAPNQPQHF; CDR3 DNA: TGTGCCAGCAGCCTAACACAGGGGGCGCCGAATCAGCCCCAGCATTTT
J gene: TRBJ2-7; clone size: few; D gene: TRBD1; V gene: TRBV25-1; CDR3 protein: CASSVSGQGMQYF; CDR3 DNA: TGTGCCAGCAGTGTGTCCGGACAGGGAATGCAGTACTTC